Listed below are T cell receptor beta chains from one sample, sequenced in a study of cytomegalovirus exposure and HLA in healthy donors. Clones were read by immunoSEQ multiplex PCR, and TCRdb kept only the in-frame ones, dropping some. The sample lists 260,000 or so clones; about 92% were seen once. What was sequenced was PBMCs. These receptor sequences come from a woman under 40 in good health and CMV-seronegative. The CDR3 runs from the conserved cysteine through the conserved F or W. The order of the fields is clone size, J gene, D gene, V gene, CDR3 DNA, CDR3 protein. The D gene is left open where the match is weak. Size tells how often a clone was seen (once, few, many) or the class of an expanded clone, and some rows leave it out.

clone size: NA; J gene: TRBJ2-7; D gene: NA; V gene: TRBV2; CDR3 DNA: TGTGCCAGCAGGGCATCGGGAGCGGAGGCCTACGAGCAGTACTTC; CDR3 protein: CASRASGAEAYEQYF
clone size: NA; J gene: TRBJ2-1; D gene: NA; V gene: TRBV28; CDR3 DNA: TGTGCCAGCAGTTCCCCCCGAGGCAGCTCCTACAATGAGCAGTTCTTC; CDR3 protein: CASSSPRGSSYNEQFF
clone size: NA; J gene: TRBJ2-1; D gene: NA; V gene: TRBV28; CDR3 DNA: TGTGCCAGCAGAAAGTGGGCGAGTGAGCAGTTCTTC; CDR3 protein: CASRKWASEQFF
clone size: NA; J gene: TRBJ1-3; D gene: TRBD1; V gene: TRBV5-6; CDR3 DNA: TGTGCCAGCAGCTCGCCGGGACAGGGTGAAAACACCATATATTTT; CDR3 protein: CASSSPGQGENTIYF
clone size: NA; J gene: TRBJ2-3; D gene: TRBD2; V gene: TRBV7-2; CDR3 DNA: TGTGCCAGCAGCTTAGGCACTAGCGGGAGCACAGATACGCAGTATTTT; CDR3 protein: CASSLGTSGSTDTQYF
clone size: NA; J gene: TRBJ2-4; D gene: TRBD2; V gene: TRBV10-3; CDR3 DNA: TGTGCCATCAGTGCGGCGCGGGAGGGAGCCAAAAACATTCAGTACTTC; CDR3 protein: CAISAAREGAKNIQYF
clone size: NA; J gene: TRBJ2-1; D gene: NA; V gene: TRBV28; CDR3 DNA: TGTGCCAGCAGTTCCACGGGGCCCAATGAGCAGTTCTTC; CDR3 protein: CASSSTGPNEQFF
clone size: NA; J gene: TRBJ1-1; D gene: NA; V gene: TRBV28; CDR3 DNA: TGTGCCAGCAGTTTATGGGGCGGGAGACCTGAAGCTTTCTTT; CDR3 protein: CASSLWGGRPEAFF
clone size: NA; J gene: TRBJ2-7; D gene: NA; V gene: TRBV6-5; CDR3 DNA: TGTGCCAGCAGGGTCACCCGCACCTCCTACGAGCAGTACTTC; CDR3 protein: CASRVTRTSYEQYF
clone size: NA; J gene: TRBJ2-7; D gene: TRBD2; V gene: TRBV5-4; CDR3 DNA: TGTGCCAGCAGCTTCGGGACTAGCTACGAGCAGTACTTC; CDR3 protein: CASSFGTSYEQYF
clone size: NA; J gene: TRBJ2-2; D gene: NA; V gene: TRBV29-1; CDR3 DNA: TGCAGCGTTGAAGAGAACGGAGGATTGAACACCGGGGAGCTGTTTTTT; CDR3 protein: CSVEENGGLNTGELFF
clone size: NA; J gene: TRBJ2-1; D gene: NA; V gene: TRBV7-9; CDR3 DNA: TGTGCCAGCAGCCCAGGGAGCGGAGCAGGGGAGCAGTTCTTC; CDR3 protein: CASSPGSGAGEQFF
clone size: NA; J gene: TRBJ2-1; D gene: NA; V gene: TRBV30; CDR3 DNA: TGTGCCTGGACCAAAGGGTGGGGGCCCAATGAGCAGTTCTTC; CDR3 protein: CAWTKGWGPNEQFF
clone size: NA; J gene: TRBJ1-2; D gene: NA; V gene: TRBV27; CDR3 DNA: TGTGCCAGCCGCGGCGAGCTCTATGGCTACACCTTC; CDR3 protein: CASRGELYGYTF
clone size: once; J gene: TRBJ1-2; D gene: NA; V gene: TRBV9; CDR3 DNA: TGTGCCAGCAGCGCCCACCTTACCCCCTACTATGGCTACACCTTC; CDR3 protein: CASSAHLTPYYGYTF
clone size: NA; J gene: TRBJ2-3; D gene: NA; V gene: TRBV7-3; CDR3 DNA: TGTGCCAGCAGCTTAGGTCCGGGAGAAGGGAATACGCAGTATTTT; CDR3 protein: CASSLGPGEGNTQYF
clone size: once; J gene: TRBJ2-5; D gene: NA; V gene: TRBV27; CDR3 DNA: TGTGCCAGCAGGGTCTCGGTCGCGCAAGAGACCCAGTACTTC; CDR3 protein: CASRVSVAQETQYF
clone size: few; J gene: TRBJ2-7; D gene: TRBD1; V gene: TRBV7-6; CDR3 DNA: TGTGCCAGCAGCTTAAGGCAGGGGGCCTCCTACGAGCAGTACTTC; CDR3 protein: CASSLRQGASYEQYF
clone size: NA; J gene: TRBJ2-5; D gene: NA; V gene: TRBV19; CDR3 DNA: TGTGCCAGTAGCCCCGGAGAGTGGACCCAGTACTTC; CDR3 protein: CASSPGEWTQYF
clone size: NA; J gene: TRBJ1-2; D gene: NA; V gene: TRBV28; CDR3 DNA: TGTGCCAGCAGTTTATTCCACGTACAGGGTCGGGGTGGCTACACCTTC; CDR3 protein: CASSLFHVQGRGGYTF
clone size: NA; J gene: TRBJ2-7; D gene: NA; V gene: TRBV29-1; CDR3 DNA: TGCAGCGTTACGGGCAGGGCCTTAGGGGAGCAGTACTTC; CDR3 protein: CSVTGRALGEQYF
clone size: NA; J gene: TRBJ2-7; D gene: NA; V gene: TRBV5-4; CDR3 DNA: TGTGCCAGCAGCCTACGACTGGCCCCCGACGAGCAGTACTTC; CDR3 protein: CASSLRLAPDEQYF
clone size: NA; J gene: TRBJ2-3; D gene: NA; V gene: TRBV15; CDR3 DNA: TGTGCCACCAGCAGAGGGGACGCGGGAGATACGCAGTATTTT; CDR3 protein: CATSRGDAGDTQYF
clone size: NA; J gene: TRBJ2-7; D gene: TRBD2; V gene: TRBV18; CDR3 DNA: TGTGCCAGCTCACTGGGGACTAGCGGGAGGTCCTACGAGCAGTACTTC; CDR3 protein: CASSLGTSGRSYEQYF
clone size: NA; J gene: TRBJ2-7; D gene: TRBD2; V gene: TRBV7-2; CDR3 DNA: TGTGCCAGCAGCCCCGGACTAGGAGAGCAGTACTTC; CDR3 protein: CASSPGLGEQYF
clone size: once; J gene: TRBJ1-5; D gene: NA; V gene: TRBV6-1; CDR3 DNA: TGTGCCAGCAGTGATCCCCTTTATAGCAATCAGCCCCAGCATTTT; CDR3 protein: CASSDPLYSNQPQHF
clone size: once; J gene: TRBJ2-5; D gene: NA; V gene: TRBV28; CDR3 DNA: TGTGCCAGCAGTTTTAGTGGGTACCAAGAGACCCAGTACTTC; CDR3 protein: CASSFSGYQETQYF
clone size: NA; J gene: TRBJ1-5; D gene: NA; V gene: TRBV28; CDR3 DNA: TGTGCCAGTGATATACAGGGAAGCAATCAGCCCCAGCATTTT; CDR3 protein: CASDIQGSNQPQHF
clone size: NA; J gene: TRBJ1-5; D gene: NA; V gene: TRBV6-1; CDR3 DNA: TGTGCCAGCAGGGGTGTTAGCAATCAGCCCCAGCATTTT; CDR3 protein: CASRGVSNQPQHF
clone size: NA; J gene: TRBJ2-1; D gene: NA; V gene: TRBV27; CDR3 DNA: TGTGCCAGCAGTTTATCCAGGGGTAACAATGAGCAGTTCTTC; CDR3 protein: CASSLSRGNNEQFF
clone size: few; J gene: TRBJ2-1; D gene: TRBD1; V gene: TRBV10-1; CDR3 DNA: TGCGCCACCAGGACAGGGTCGGATGAGCAGTTCTTC; CDR3 protein: CATRTGSDEQFF
clone size: NA; J gene: TRBJ2-2; D gene: NA; V gene: TRBV5-4; CDR3 DNA: TGTGCCAGCAGCCACGCTTTGGGGGGATCATTCAGCACCGGGGAGCTGTTTTTT; CDR3 protein: CASSHALGGSFSTGELFF
clone size: NA; J gene: TRBJ1-5; D gene: NA; V gene: TRBV2; CDR3 DNA: TGTGCCAGCAGTGAGTTCAGCAATCAGCCCCAGCATTTT; CDR3 protein: CASSEFSNQPQHF
clone size: NA; J gene: TRBJ2-7; D gene: NA; V gene: TRBV28; CDR3 DNA: TGTGCCAGCAGTTTAAGGGGTTTCATCTACGAGCAGTACTTC; CDR3 protein: CASSLRGFIYEQYF